Listed below are T cell receptor beta chains from one sample, sequenced in a study of T cells after posttransplantation cyclophosphamide. Assay used: immunoSEQ multiplex PCR; TCRdb lists only in-frame clones, some missing. The profile shows about 3,800 clones, roughly 94% of them singletons. Sequencing was done on a sample of naive CD4+ T cells sorted from PBMCs. Receptors were obtained from a man in his fifties or sixties. Both conserved end residues are part of each CDR3. Fields, in order: J gene, V gene, CDR3 protein.

TRBJ2-1 TRBV18 CASSLTSGMIEEQFF
TRBJ2-1 TRBV2 CASNRQLRVSTGDEQFF
TRBJ2-2 TRBV12-5 CASGLILALTGELFF
TRBJ2-5 TRBV11-1 CASSLIGQYQETQYF
TRBJ2-7 TRBV27 CASRPLPTGTYEQYF
TRBJ1-2 TRBV4-1 CASSQGTVPNYGYTF
TRBJ2-1 TRBV7-3 CASGSGAGAYNEQFF
TRBJ1-3 TRBV11-1 CASSSSGSGNTIYF
TRBJ1-1 TRBV7-9 CASSQGAGTEAFF
TRBJ1-1 TRBV2 CASSALNTEAFF
TRBJ2-7 TRBV5-1 CASKRPTAHEQYF
TRBJ1-1 TRBV5-1 CASSLSGQGSEAFF
TRBJ1-4 TRBV5-1 CASSLEQRNEKLFF
TRBJ1-3 TRBV7-9 CASSQYLRQGSGNTIYF
TRBJ1-2 TRBV5-8 CASRRCHPRKIYGYTF
TRBJ2-3 TRBV7-6 CASSVTSSLGDTQYF
TRBJ2-7 TRBV18 CASSPLSPGGLSYEQYF
TRBJ2-1 TRBV28 CASSPTGGAGYNEQFF
TRBJ1-4 TRBV5-1 CASSLTGENEKLFF
TRBJ2-2 TRBV9 CASSVQSNTGELFF
TRBJ1-2 TRBV29-1 CSVEMTDIGYTF
TRBJ2-5 TRBV5-1 CASSLEGQGAETQYF
TRBJ1-3 TRBV10-3 CASGAGENTIYF
TRBJ2-5 TRBV2 CASSGDRASETQYF
TRBJ1-2 TRBV7-3 CASSLTGQSNGYTF
TRBJ2-3 TRBV27 CASSLYRTSGRAGGDTQYF
TRBJ2-7 TRBV11-2 CASSSLQGSSDEQYF